This is a list of T cell receptor beta chains from one sample in a study of cytomegalovirus exposure and HLA in healthy donors. Only in-frame clones appear in the TCRdb table, and some are missing; sequencing was by immunoSEQ multiplex PCR. The top ten clones hold 1% to 1.5% of a sample with around 130,000 clones, approximately 80% of them seen once. The sample comprised PBMCs. The receptors were sampled from a girl aged 2 to 9 in good health and CMV-seronegative. The CDR3 runs from the conserved cysteine through the conserved F or W. D genes are given only for firm matches. Expanded clones get a size class; other rows say once, few or many, or leave the size out.

clone_size	v_call	d_call	j_call	cdr3_nt	cdr3_aa
-	TRBV7-8	TRBD2	TRBJ2-1	TGTGCCAGCAGCTTAACCGGGACTAGCGGGAGGAATGAGCAGTTCTTC	CASSLTGTSGRNEQFF
-	TRBV28	-	TRBJ1-3	TGTGCCAGCAGACCCGGGACTGATGGAAACACCATATATTTT	CASRPGTDGNTIYF
-	TRBV6-6	-	TRBJ1-1	TGTGCCAGCACCTACAGGGAGGGGACTGAAGCTTTCTTT	CASTYREGTEAFF
-	TRBV4-1	TRBD1	TRBJ1-1	TGCGCCAGCAGCCAAGACCGAGGACAGGAGATAATGAACACTGAAGCTTTCTTT	CASSQDRGQEIMNTEAFF
-	TRBV27	TRBD1	TRBJ2-4	TGTGCCAGCGGATTACGACAGGGTGCCATTCAGTACTTC	CASGLRQGAIQYF
once	TRBV9	-	TRBJ2-6	TGTGCCAGCAGCGTCGGGATGGTTCCTTCTGGGGCCAACGTCCTGACTTTC	CASSVGMVPSGANVLTF
-	TRBV7-9	TRBD2	TRBJ2-2	TGTGCCAGCAGCTTAGCCTTTTCTAGCGGGAGAACGATCGGGGAGCTGTTTTTT	CASSLAFSSGRTIGELFF
-	TRBV5-6	TRBD1	TRBJ1-2	TGTGCCAGCAGCCTCCAGACCACAGGGGGCTATGGCTACACCTTC	CASSLQTTGGYGYTF
-	TRBV28	-	TRBJ2-7	TGTGCCAGCAGTTTGCTGCCAGGGGCTAAGAGCTCCTACGAGCAGTACTTC	CASSLLPGAKSSYEQYF
-	TRBV28	TRBD1	TRBJ2-1	TGTGCCAGCAGTTTATCCGGGACAGGGGGCACCCTCAATGAGCAGTTCTTC	CASSLSGTGGTLNEQFF
-	TRBV11-3	-	TRBJ2-3	TGTGCCAGCAGCCACCCTCCCTACACAGATACGCAGTATTTT	CASSHPPYTDTQYF
-	TRBV5-1	TRBD1	TRBJ1-6	TGCGCCAGCAGCTCCGAGACAGGGGGCTTTAATTCACCCCTCCACTTT	CASSSETGGFNSPLHF
-	TRBV28	TRBD2	TRBJ2-7	TGTGCCAGCAGTCTTGATCCCAGGGCCTGGCTAGCGGGAGGGCCGGACGAGCAGTACTTC	CASSLDPRAWLAGGPDEQYF
-	TRBV2	-	TRBJ1-4	TGTGCCAGCAGGGCGACAAGCTGGATTAATGAAAAACTGTTTTTT	CASRATSWINEKLFF
-	TRBV28	-	TRBJ1-2	TGTGCCAGCAGTTTATCCCTCCTCAGGGACTATGGCTACACCTTC	CASSLSLLRDYGYTF
-	TRBV25-1	-	TRBJ2-4	TGTGCCAGCAGTGAATCCACAGGGCCCCTAGCCAAAAACATTCAGTACTTC	CASSESTGPLAKNIQYF
-	TRBV7-9	TRBD1	TRBJ1-2	TGTGCCAGCAGAGAATCAGGACAGGGGGGAAACTATGGCTACACCTTC	CASRESGQGGNYGYTF
-	TRBV27	TRBD2	TRBJ2-1	TGTGCCAGCAGTCAGGGACTAGCGGGAGGGCCTTATTCGGGCTCTGAGCAGTTCTTC	CASSQGLAGGPYSGSEQFF
-	TRBV2	TRBD1	TRBJ2-7	TGTGCCAGCAGTTCGACAGGGAACTCCTACGAGCAGTACTTC	CASSSTGNSYEQYF
few	TRBV5-1	-	TRBJ2-3	TGCGCCAGCAGCTTGGCTAGCACTAGCACAGATACGCAGTATTTT	CASSLASTSTDTQYF
-	TRBV27	TRBD1	TRBJ1-1	TGTGCCAGCAGTTTATCCTGGACAGGGAAGGCTGAAGCTTTCTTT	CASSLSWTGKAEAFF
-	TRBV12-5	TRBD2	TRBJ2-1	TGTGCTAGTGGTTTGGGAATCAAAAATGGGACTAGCCCCTCCTACAATGAGCAGTTCTTC	CASGLGIKNGTSPSYNEQFF
-	TRBV6-5	-	TRBJ2-2	TGTGCCAGCAGTTTCGATCGAGGTTGGACCGGGGAGCTGTTTTTT	CASSFDRGWTGELFF
many	TRBV6-5	-	TRBJ1-2	TGTGCCAGCAGTCACAGGGATGGGTATGGCTACACCTTC	CASSHRDGYGYTF
-	TRBV23-1	-	TRBJ1-1	TGCGCCAGCAGAACAAATCAGCGGGTTTCGGAAGCTTTCTTT	CASRTNQRVSEAFF
-	TRBV27	TRBD1	TRBJ2-7	TGTGCCAGCAGCAGTCCCGGACAGGGGACCGAGCAGTACTTC	CASSSPGQGTEQYF
-	TRBV27	-	TRBJ2-5	TGTGCCAGCAGTTTAAGCCGACAAGAGACCCAGTACTTC	CASSLSRQETQYF
-	TRBV27	-	TRBJ2-7	TGTGCCAGCAGTTTATCCCCGCGGACCTACGAGCAGTACTTC	CASSLSPRTYEQYF
-	TRBV4-1	TRBD2	TRBJ2-7	TGCGCCAGCAGCCAAGTCCGGCTAGCGGAGACCTCTCAGTACTTC	CASSQVRLAETSQYF
-	TRBV28	TRBD1	TRBJ2-7	TGTGCCAGCAGCGATTCCGGGACAGGGGAACCCTACGAGCAGTACTTC	CASSDSGTGEPYEQYF
-	TRBV5-1	TRBD1	TRBJ1-4	TGCGCCAGCAGAGGGGGGACAGGCGGTGAAAAACTGTTTTTT	CASRGGTGGEKLFF
once	TRBV29-1	-	TRBJ1-2	TGCAGCGTTGAACGACCCCGGGGGGACGGCTACACCTTC	CSVERPRGDGYTF
-	TRBV11-2	-	TRBJ2-1	TGTGCCAGCAACTTCGACTGGTCCTACAATGAGCAGTTCTTC	CASNFDWSYNEQFF
-	TRBV4-3	-	TRBJ2-7	TGCGCCAGCAGCCAAGTGAAGGACTACGAGCAGTACTTC	CASSQVKDYEQYF
-	TRBV30	TRBD2	TRBJ2-7	TGTGCCTGGAGTCGACGGGGACTAGCGGGAGGTCACGAGCAGTACTTC	CAWSRRGLAGGHEQYF
-	TRBV6-4	TRBD1	TRBJ2-1	TGTGCCAGCAGTGACGATGAGGGGGCGACCAATGAGCAGTTCTTC	CASSDDEGATNEQFF
-	TRBV5-5	TRBD1	TRBJ2-1	TGTGCCAGCAGTCTTACAGGGGCCAGCTACAATGAGCAGTTCTTC	CASSLTGASYNEQFF
-	TRBV6-1	-	TRBJ2-7	TGTGCCAGCAGTGAAGCGATCTATGGGAGCTCCTACGAGCAGTACTTC	CASSEAIYGSSYEQYF
few	TRBV4-1	TRBD1	TRBJ1-2	TGCGCCAGCAGCCTCCTCCCAGGGGGACTCTATGGCTACACCTTC	CASSLLPGGLYGYTF
-	TRBV7-2	TRBD1	TRBJ2-7	TGTGCCAGCAGCTTGTTTACCGGGACAGGGACGTACGAGCAGTACTTC	CASSLFTGTGTYEQYF
-	TRBV29-1	-	TRBJ2-2	TGCAGCGTTGTAGGGCAGCTCGGGGTCACCGGGGAGCTGTTTTTT	CSVVGQLGVTGELFF
-	TRBV4-1	-	TRBJ2-4	TGCGCCAGCAGCCCAGGGGAGAGAGGGGCCAAAAACATTCAGTACTTC	CASSPGERGAKNIQYF
-	TRBV25-1	TRBD2	TRBJ2-4	TGTGCCAGCAGTGATCCTAGCGGGGTAGCCAAAAACATTCAGTACTTC	CASSDPSGVAKNIQYF
-	TRBV2	TRBD1	TRBJ2-2	TGTGCCAGCAGTGGGACAGGGGGCACCGGGGAGCTGTTTTTT	CASSGTGGTGELFF
-	TRBV27	-	TRBJ2-7	TGTGCCAGCAGTTTAAACGGGTACGAGCAGTACTTC	CASSLNGYEQYF
-	TRBV9	TRBD1	TRBJ1-6	TGTGCCAGCAGCGCGGCGACAGGGGGTGATTTGTCACCCCTCCACTTT	CASSAATGGDLSPLHF
-	TRBV6-5	TRBD2	TRBJ2-1	TGTGCCAGCAGTTACTTAGCGGGAGGTGGGAATGAGCAGTTCTTC	CASSYLAGGGNEQFF
-	TRBV5-3	TRBD2	TRBJ2-1	TGTGCCAGAAGCGCCACCCCGGGACTAGCACAAAATGAGCAGTTCTTC	CARSATPGLAQNEQFF
-	TRBV10-2	TRBD2	TRBJ2-1	TGCGTCAGCAGTGCCCCCCCACGGGGGGATGACAATGAGCAGTTCTTC	CVSSAPPRGDDNEQFF
-	TRBV7-2	TRBD2	TRBJ2-3	TGTGCCAGCAGCAAGGCCCGGAGCGGGAGTTTTGCAGATACGCAGTATTTT	CASSKARSGSFADTQYF
-	TRBV7-2	TRBD2	TRBJ2-7	TGTGCCAGCAGCTTATCCTCCGGGACTAGCTACGAGCAGTACTTC	CASSLSSGTSYEQYF
-	TRBV5-1	-	TRBJ2-7	TGCGCCAGCAGCGCTCGACAAGAGTCTGCCGAGCAGTACTTC	CASSARQESAEQYF